The clone carrying this T cell receptor (beta chain) was seen repeatedly, ten times or more. The source of the sample is a study of T cell repertoires in cytomegalovirus infection. Trimming removed 5 bases at V and 8 bases at J, with 16 bases between. Germline V lookup: CDR1 SGHVS, CDR2 FNYEAQ. This CDR3 comprises 14 residues. TCRdb reprocessed the reads with MiXCR, giving one entry per CDR3 protein. This sample has under 95,000 distinct CDR3 sequences, with 3% to 4.5% found just once. V gene TRBV7-6 combines with J gene TRBJ2-1; D uncertain. The sequenced sample consisted of PBMCs. This receptor was identified in a human donor in good health (CMV status not recorded). Some clones in this sample may be carry-over from other donors' samples. In DNA form, the CDR3 reads TGTGCCAGCAGCCCCACTCCTGCAGCTCATGAGCAGTTCTTC. It encodes CASSPTPAAHEQFF.